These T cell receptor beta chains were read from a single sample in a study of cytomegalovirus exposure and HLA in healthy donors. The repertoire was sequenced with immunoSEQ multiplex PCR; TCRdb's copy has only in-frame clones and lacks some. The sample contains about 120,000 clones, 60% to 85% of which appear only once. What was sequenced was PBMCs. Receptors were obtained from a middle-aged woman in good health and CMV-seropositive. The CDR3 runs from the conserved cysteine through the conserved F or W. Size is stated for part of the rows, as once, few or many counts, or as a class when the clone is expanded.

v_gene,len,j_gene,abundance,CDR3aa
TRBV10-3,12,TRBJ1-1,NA,CAISEGQGEAFF
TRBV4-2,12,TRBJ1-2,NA,CASSRGRDGYTF
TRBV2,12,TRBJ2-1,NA,CASREQEPEQFF
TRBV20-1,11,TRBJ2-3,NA,CSAPQGDTQYF
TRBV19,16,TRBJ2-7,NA,CASSNRQGPSSYEQYF
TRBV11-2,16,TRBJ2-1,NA,CASSLRGSGTNNEQFF
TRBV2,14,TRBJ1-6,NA,CASGEPGANSPLHF
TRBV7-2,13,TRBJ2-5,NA,CASSGSGGETQYF
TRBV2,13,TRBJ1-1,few,CASRESENTEAFF
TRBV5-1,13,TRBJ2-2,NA,CASSLGGNRELFF
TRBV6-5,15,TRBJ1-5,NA,CASSYDRQGRQPQHF
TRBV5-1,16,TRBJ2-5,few,CASSLVGTSGQETQYF